This T cell receptor (beta chain) derives from a study of blood T cell repertoires in COVID-19. Across the study: Nucleic acid was either cDNA or gDNA, and it came from T cells, B-cell-depleted T cells, or PBMCs.

Per the authors' pipeline: Amplification of reference gene primers was used by the study to estimate nucleated cell counts. TCRdb keeps only in-frame clones here, not all; method: immunoSEQ multiplex PCR. V and J calls and clone size are copied from that table; D and trimming were computed from the DNA. Among 250,000 to 300,000 clones listed, over 75% were seen once. Self-reported history from a screening survey and questionnaire set each donor's cohort. Recovered status applied to Cohort 3 donors who had two consecutive negative PCRs. It also applied to those with clearance or with symptom resolution. V lost 2 bases, J lost 0 bases, and 11 bases stayed unmatched. Germline V lookup: CDR1 MNHEY, CDR2 SVGEGT. The CDR3 consists of 18 residues.

The chain recombines TRBV6-2 or TRBV6-3 with TRBJ1-2; TRBD1 aligns across 8 bases. Sequencing was done on a sample of PBMCs or T cells enriched from blood (not recorded which). The sequence was obtained from a woman aged 25 to 39 who had recovered from COVID-19. The CDR3 reads CASSYARTGRLANYGYTF. The DNA for the CDR3 is TGTGCCAGCAGTTACGCCAGGACAGGGCGACTAGCTAACTATGGCTACACCTTC.